The clone carrying this T cell receptor (beta chain) has a handful of counts. Its antigen is unidentified. This sample also contains other DNA sequences that code for the same CDR3. Healthy bone marrow donors made up the donors. This entry belongs to a study of cytomegalovirus exposure and HLA in healthy donors. Between the trimmed V and J ends, which lost 1 base and 4 bases, there was a span of 7 bases. Germline assignment: CDR1 LNHDA and CDR2 SQIVND (reference sequence). The CDR3 contains 13 residues. Both 60 Vbeta primers and 13 Jbeta primers went into the PCR. The method was immunoSEQ multiplex PCR; TCRdb's version includes in-frame clones alone and lacks a portion of them. The sample lists about 200,000 clones, around 77% occurring once. General observations from the study: What a later analysis reportedly showed was that an Asian-associated ancestry cluster had fewer N-insertions than the roughly 670-donor mean.

Specimen: PBMCs. This receptor was identified in a young woman in good health and CMV-seronegative. V gene TRBV19 combines with J gene TRBJ1-1; D is perhaps TRBD1 (6 bases). This CDR3 reads CASSIGRGTEAFF. CDR3 sequence (DNA): TGTGCCAGTAGTATAGGCAGGGGCACTGAAGCTTTCTTT.